This passage covers 17 T cell receptor beta chains from one sample sequenced in a study of CD8 T cells in ankylosing spondylitis. Via MiXCR, TCRdb re-called the 5' RACE reads, giving one row per CDR3 protein. The profile shows about 170,000 distinct CDR3 sequences, around 20% of them singletons. The sequenced sample was blood, either unsorted or a sorted T cell fraction (not recorded which). These TCRs come from a male donor with ankylosing spondylitis or in good health (not recorded which).

This clonotype came up many times. The chain links TRBV3-1 to TRBJ2-1, with 8 bases fitting TRBD2. The CDR3 contains 12 residues. After removal of 1 base from V and 15 bases from J, the junction contained 5 bases not matched to a gene. Germline-derived CDR1 and CDR2 are LGHDT and YNNKEL (reference sequence). CDR3 protein: CASSQAGTRVFF. In DNA, the CDR3 is TGTGCCAGCAGCCAAGCAGGGACTAGAGTGTTCTTC.

V and J are TRBV11-2 and TRBJ2-3, with D perhaps matching TRBD1 or TRBD2 (5 bases each). The CDR3 has 16 amino acids. V lost 5 bases to trimming and J lost 9 bases, with 24 bases between them. Germline CDR1 is SGHAT and CDR2 is FQNNGV. CDR3 DNA sequence: TGTGCCAGCAGCGCTCAAGTGGGACGAGGAGTAGGCACGCAGTATTTT. It specifies CASSAQVGRGVGTQYF.

This clonotype appeared a single time. A much larger clone sits a single nucleotide away, making a read error possible. The J gene is TRBJ2-1, the V gene TRBV20-1; weak D call: TRBD2 (6 bases). The CDR3 runs 16 residues. Germline V gene lookup returns CDR1 DFQATT and CDR2 SNEGSKA (reference sequence). CDR3 residues: CSVRSGTFGSQVEQFF. The CDR3 nucleotides read TGCAGTGTTAGATCCGGGACTTTTGGTAGCCAAGTTGAGCAGTTCTTC.

This clonotype appeared many times. The chain joins TRBV12-3 or TRBV12-4 to TRBJ2-3; D gene uncertain. The CDR3 loop spans 12 amino acids. Trimming left V 3 bases short and J 4 bases short, with 5 bases between. CDR3 DNA sequence: TGTGCCAGCAGTTTCCCTCCAGATACGCAGTATTTT. This codes for CASSFPPDTQYF.

This clonotype appeared many times. J is TRBJ1-2 and V is TRBV7-8; 7 nucleotides align to TRBD1. This CDR3 has 15 amino acids. J gave up 6 bases and V 1 base, and 8 bases lay outside the gene matches. In germline, CDR1 is SGHVS, CDR2 FQNEAQ. This chain's CDR3 is CASSLVGTVINGYTF. DNA for the CDR3: TGTGCCAGCAGCTTAGTAGGGACAGTCATTAATGGCTACACCTTC.

A remark on this clonotype: A junction end diverges from the germline sequence, so it may reflect a read error. The V call is TRBV6-1, the J call TRBJ2-6; no reliable D call. In germline, CDR1 is MNHNS, CDR2 SASEGT. There are 14 residues in the CDR3. In DNA, the CDR3 is TGTGCCAGCAGTGAGAGCTCTGGGGTCAACGTCCTGACTTTC. Its translation is CASSESSGVNVLTF.

This clonotype has at least ten counts. J is TRBJ2-2 and V is TRBV29-1, with D maybe TRBD2 (5 bases). Trimming shortened V by 5 bases and J by 1 base, and 11 bases separated the two germline ends. Per the germline V gene, CDR1 is SQVTM and CDR2 is ANQGSEA. This CDR3 is 14 amino acids long. The CDR3 here is CSVFSGWNTGELFF. The CDR3 DNA reads as TGCAGCGTTTTCAGCGGTTGGAACACCGGGGAGCTGTTTTTT.

V usage is TRBV27 and J usage is TRBJ2-1, with TRBD1 matching 7 bases. The CDR3 extends over 13 amino acids. Trimming cost V 5 bases and J 6 bases; bases outside gene matches: 4. Germline CDR1 MNHEY, CDR2 SMNVEV (reference sequence). CDR3 nucleotide sequence: TGTGCCAGCAGTCCGAGGACAGGCAATGAGCAGTTCTTC. Protein sequence: CASSPRTGNEQFF.

The genes are TRBV30 and TRBJ2-3; D is possibly TRBD2 (5 bases). V was clipped by 2 bases and J by 2 bases, with 14 bases between them. Germline V gives CDR1 GTSNPN, CDR2 SVGIG (reference sequence). The CDR3 spans 15 residues. The CDR3 DNA sequence: TGTGCCTGGAGTAAGAGGGAGAGGGTCACAGATACGCAGTATTTT. As protein: CAWSKRERVTDTQYF.

This clonotype was counted many times. The rearrangement joins TRBV5-1 to TRBJ2-3; possibly TRBD2 for D (6 bases). CDR1 is SGHRS and CDR2 is YFSETQ in the germline V gene. Trimming took 5 bases from V and 1 from J, leaving 14 bases between them. CDR3 length: 15 amino acids. CDR3 residues: CASSRELGGTDTQYF. CDR3 nucleotides: TGCGCCAGCAGTCGGGAGTTGGGAGGCACAGATACGCAGTATTTT.

The chain links TRBV7-2 to TRBJ2-1; no firm D call. V lost 4 bases, J lost 6 bases, and 10 bases lay in between. The CDR3 covers 13 residues. The V gene's germline CDR1 is SGHTA and CDR2 FQGNSA. The CDR3 here is CASSSPPSNEQFF. The CDR3 DNA reads TGTGCCAGCAGCTCCCCGCCTTCCAATGAGCAGTTCTTC.

This clonotype showed up just a few times. A much larger clone sits a single nucleotide away, making a read error possible. The chain links TRBV20-1 to TRBJ2-5, with D unresolved. Germline-derived CDR1 and CDR2 are DFQATT and SNEGSKA (reference sequence). Trimming removed 0 bases from V and 2 bases from J, with 13 bases in between. The CDR3 sequence is 15 residues long. The CDR3 spells CSARDVLVGQETQYF. CDR3 coding DNA: TGCAGTGCTAGAGATGTTCTAGTGGGGCAAGAGACCCAGTACTTC.

This chain joins TRBV5-6 and TRBJ2-2; D gene ambiguous. The V gene lost 4 bases and the J gene lost 7 bases, with 11 bases spanning the gap. Germline V gene data show CDR1 as SGHDT and CDR2 as YYEEEE. This CDR3 contains 13 residues. The CDR3, as DNA: TGTGCCAGCAGCGTCGGTAGAAGCGGGGAGCTGTTTTTT. It specifies CASSVGRSGELFF.

This rearrangement joins TRBV28 to TRBJ1-2, with 9 nucleotides matching TRBD1. Germline assignment: CDR1 MDHEN and CDR2 SYDVKM. V gave up 4 bases and J gave up 7 bases; unmatched junction bases: 10. CDR3 size: 15 residues. The CDR3 loop is CASSSSSATGGGYTF. CDR3 bases: TGTGCCAGCAGTTCATCCTCGGCGACAGGGGGTGGCTACACCTTC.

This chain joins TRBV7-9 and TRBJ1-6, with D unresolved. Germline V CDR1 and CDR2: SEHNR, FQNEAQ (reference sequence). The CDR3 length is 16 residues. Trimming removed 5 bases at V and 10 bases at J, with 21 bases between. The CDR3 reads CASSPTGPAGTSPLHF. The CDR3 DNA sequence: TGTGCCAGCAGCCCTACGGGCCCTGCGGGAACCTCACCCCTCCACTTT. Variable domain in full (rest from reference TRBV7-9 and TRBJ1-6): DTGVSQNPRHKITKRGQNVTFRCDPISEHNRLYWYRQTLGQGPEFLTYFQNEAQLEKSRLLSDRFSAERPKGSFSTLEIQRTEQGDSAMYLCASSPTGPAGTSPLHFGNGTRLTVT.

This clonotype was seen ten or more times. CDR3 residues: CSVETRGDTQYF. DNA for the CDR3: TGCAGCGTTGAAACTAGGGGAGATACGCAGTATTTT. The genes are TRBV29-1 and TRBJ2-3, with D perhaps matching TRBD1 or TRBD2 (5 bases each). Germline loops: CDR1 SQVTM, CDR2 ANQGSEA. CDR3 size: 12 residues. Trimming shortened V by 2 bases and J by 5 bases, and 8 bases separated the two germline ends.

This clonotype has just a few counts. The rearrangement uses TRBV5-8 and TRBJ2-3; 14 positions match TRBD2. CDR1 is SGHTS, CDR2 YDEGEE, per germline. The CDR3 covers 17 residues. V trimming: 4 bases; J trimming: 2 bases; junction bases outside the gene matches: 6. CDR3 DNA sequence: TGTGCCAGCAGCGGAGGACTAGCGGGAGGACTCACAGATACGCAGTATTTT. This encodes CASSGGLAGGLTDTQYF. The whole variable domain, filled in from reference TRBV5-8 and TRBJ2-3, reads EAGVTQSPTHLIKTRGQQATLRCSPISGHTSVYWYQQALGLGLQFLLWYDEGEERNRGNFPPRFSGRQFPNYSSELNVNALELEDSALYLCASSGGLAGGLTDTQYFGPGTRLTVL.